This passage covers 19 T cell receptor beta chains from one sample sequenced in a study of cytomegalovirus exposure and HLA in healthy donors. The PCR employed 60 Vbeta primers together with 13 Jbeta primers. Profiled with immunoSEQ multiplex PCR; TCRdb holds only in-frame clones, not every one. This sample has 90,000 to 110,000 clones, with over 70% found just once. The sequencing sample was made of PBMCs. Receptors originate from a male donor in good health and CMV-seronegative.

V and J are TRBV18 and TRBJ2-1, with 12 bases aligning to TRBD1. The CDR3 has 16 amino acids. CDR1 KGHSH and CDR2 LQKENI come from the germline V gene. V dropped 3 bases and J dropped 9; count of bases not matched to a gene: 9. CDR3 sequence reads: CASSPTGTGGWGEQFF. CDR3 sequence (DNA): TGTGCCAGCTCACCGACCGGGACAGGGGGCTGGGGTGAGCAGTTCTTC.

The chain is built from TRBV7-9 and TRBJ1-2, with TRBD1 matching over 9 bases. The junction had 14 bases not matched to a gene; V was cut back by 5 bases and J by 7 bases. Germline CDR1 SEHNR, CDR2 FQNEAQ (reference sequence). The CDR3 contains 16 residues. The CDR3: CASSDQDRGFSTGYTF. CDR3 coding DNA: TGTGCCAGCAGCGACCAGGACAGGGGTTTTTCTACTGGCTACACCTTC.

The genes are TRBV5-1 and TRBJ2-5, with a weak D call TRBD1 (5 bases). The V and J ends lost 4 bases and 2 bases respectively, with 18 bases between them. The germline V gene encodes CDR1 SGHRS and CDR2 YFSETQ. The CDR3 spans 16 residues. CDR3 DNA sequence: TGCGCCAGCAGCCCGATCCCCCAGACAGCACAAGAGACCCAGTACTTC. Encoded protein: CASSPIPQTAQETQYF.

The CDR3 reads CASSTQQGTYGYTF. CDR3 DNA sequence: TGTGCCAGCAGCACCCAACAGGGGACCTATGGCTACACCTTC. The chain uses TRBV5-5 and TRBJ1-2, with 7 bases fitting TRBD1. CDR1 and CDR2 (germline): SGHKS, YYEKEE (reference sequence). This CDR3 region has 14 residues. V gave up 4 bases and J gave up 4 bases; unmatched junction bases: 7.

The chain is built from TRBV5-1 and TRBJ1-2; 7 bases are a match to TRBD1. Unmatched junction bases numbered 14, after V lost 4 bases and J lost 2 bases. The CDR3 is made up of 17 amino acids. The germline V gene encodes CDR1 SGHRS and CDR2 YFSETQ. This CDR3 is CASSRGQPGQKNYGYTF. The DNA of the CDR3 is TGCGCCAGCAGCCGAGGCCAACCGGGACAGAAAAACTATGGCTACACCTTC.

The chain employs TRBV1 and TRBJ2-5; the table's D call TRBD2 went unverified against the DNA. TRBV1 is deemed a pseudogene. The CDR3 totals 18 residues. CDR3: CTSRLGLTSGVLKETQYF. DNA of the CDR3: TGCACCAGCAGGCTCGGCCTGACTAGCGGGGTCCTCAAAGAGACCCAGTACTTC.

The chain recombines TRBV5-5 with TRBJ1-1, with 7 bases lining up with TRBD1. Trimming at V came to 0 bases and at J to 0 bases, leaving 8 bases not matched to a gene. Germline CDR1 SGHKS, CDR2 YYEKEE (reference sequence). The CDR3 extends over 17 amino acids. The CDR3 nucleotides read TGTGCCAGCAGCTTGGGACAGGGCCTGATCATGAACACTGAAGCTTTCTTT. It encodes CASSLGQGLIMNTEAFF.

This clone came up a few times. J is TRBJ2-3 and V is TRBV4-2; D is uncertain. The CDR3 has 15 residues. CDR1 LGHNA and CDR2 YNFKEQ come from the germline V gene. Trimming took off 1 base at V and 10 bases at J, with 18 bases between the two ends. The DNA of the CDR3 is TGTGCCAGCAGCCAAGGGTCAGGTACTCATCTGGCGCAGTATTTT. Translated, it gives CASSQGSGTHLAQYF.

V gene TRBV16 combines with J gene TRBJ1-1; TRBD1 matches at 8 bases. Trimming cost V 4 bases and J 5 bases; bases outside gene matches: 3. Germline lookup yields CDR1 KGHSY and CDR2 FQNENV. This CDR3 is built from 13 residues. CDR3 DNA: TGTGCCAGCAGCCTATGGACAGGGACTGAAGCTTTCTTT. Its protein is CASSLWTGTEAFF. The entire variable domain, with the rest obtained from reference TRBV16 and TRBJ1-1, is as follows: GEEVAQTPKHLVRGEGQKAKLYCAPIKGHSYVFWYQQVLKNEFKFLISFQNENVFDETGMPKERFSAKCLPNSPCSLEIQATKLEDSAVYFCASSLWTGTEAFFGQGTRLTVV.

The rearrangement links TRBV5-1 to TRBJ1-1, with TRBD1 identical over 8 bases. J gave up 5 bases and V 3 bases, and 12 bases lay outside the gene matches. The CDR3 runs 16 residues. The germline V gene has CDR1 SGHRS and CDR2 YFSETQ. The CDR3 DNA sequence: TGCGCCAGCAGCTCGGGGGTCAGGGGGCAGGGGACTGAAGCTTTCTTT. It is translated as CASSSGVRGQGTEAFF.

The chain combines TRBV7-9 with TRBJ2-7, with D perhaps TRBD2 (6 bases). This CDR3 is built from 16 residues. The germline gives CDR1 SEHNR, CDR2 FQNEAQ (reference sequence). The ends were cut back, 5 bases at V and 0 bases at J, with 17 bases in the middle. The DNA for the CDR3 is TGTGCCAGCAGCACCCGCGGGACGGGGAACTCCTACGAGCAGTACTTC. This sequence encodes CASSTRGTGNSYEQYF. Based on the CDR3 plus reference TRBV7-9 and TRBJ2-7, the full variable domain is DTGVSQNPRHKITKRGQNVTFRCDPISEHNRLYWYRQTLGQGPEFLTYFQNEAQLEKSRLLSDRFSAERPKGSFSTLEIQRTEQGDSAMYLCASSTRGTGNSYEQYFGPGTRLTVT.

J is TRBJ2-7 and V is TRBV28; TRBD1 matches 7 bases. CDR1 is MDHEN, CDR2 SYDVKM, per germline. This CDR3 contains 14 residues. The trim removed 4 bases at V and 4 bases at J, leaving 7 bases unmatched. The CDR3 DNA reads TGTGCCAGCAGTTCGGGACAGACCCCTTACGAGCAGTACTTC. Encoded protein: CASSSGQTPYEQYF.

This chain links TRBV9 with TRBJ1-6, with D maybe TRBD1 (6 bases). The CDR3 consists of 15 residues. V was shortened by 4 bases and J by 8 bases, with 16 bases between the two germline ends. The germline V gene encodes CDR1 SGDLS and CDR2 YYNGEE. CDR3 bases: TGTGCCAGCAGCTTACAGGGTTCCGGGGATTCACCCCTCCACTTT. Its protein product is CASSLQGSGDSPLHF.

The J gene is TRBJ2-7, the V gene TRBV4-1, with TRBD1 matching over 7 bases. The CDR3 has 14 residues. V lost 2 bases and J lost 5; bases outside the gene matches: 6. Germline CDR1 and CDR2: MGHRA and YSYEKL. The CDR3 sequence is CASSQFAQGDEQYF. CDR3 DNA: TGCGCCAGCAGCCAATTCGCCCAGGGGGACGAGCAGTACTTC.

This clone turned up a few times. The chain has TRBV4-2 and TRBJ1-1; 7 bases map to TRBD1. The CDR3 has 14 amino acids. The J segment lost 1 base and the V segment lost 1 base, leaving 0 bases of the junction unmatched. Germline V gene lookup returns CDR1 LGHNA and CDR2 YNFKEQ. The CDR3 sequence: CASSQGDRNTEAFF. The DNA of the CDR3 is TGTGCCAGCAGCCAAGGGGACAGGAACACTGAAGCTTTCTTT.

CDR3 bases: TGTGCCAGCAGTGAAATCCGGGACTCCAATAGCAATCAGCCCCAGCATTTT. Translated: CASSEIRDSNSNQPQHF. This chain uses TRBV27 with TRBJ1-5, with D possibly TRBD1 on 5 matching bases. Germline V gene lookup returns CDR1 MNHEY and CDR2 SMNVEV (reference sequence). Trimming took 5 bases from V and 0 from J, leaving 17 bases between them. CDR3 length equals 17 residues.

This chain uses TRBV27 with TRBJ2-3, with 8 bases that match TRBD1. The CDR3 sequence is 15 residues long. Germline CDR1 and CDR2: MNHEY and SMNVEV (reference sequence). V lost 5 bases, J lost 4 bases, and 8 bases stayed unmatched. The CDR3 is CASSAMGRGPDTQYF. The CDR3 DNA reads as TGTGCCAGCAGTGCTATGGGCAGGGGGCCAGATACGCAGTATTTT.

This chain links TRBV7-9 with TRBJ2-3; D possibly corresponds to TRBD2 (7 bases). Trimming pared 9 bases from V and 1 base from J, leaving 17 bases between. The CDR3 length is 15 residues. Germline CDR1 reads SEHNR; CDR2 reads FQNEAQ (reference sequence). CDR3 coding DNA: TGTGCCAGTGGGGGGCGGGAGAGCCGCACAGATACGCAGTATTTT. Protein sequence: CASGGRESRTDTQYF. Variable domain in full (rest from reference TRBV7-9 and TRBJ2-3): DTGVSQNPRHKITKRGQNVTFRCDPISEHNRLYWYRQTLGQGPEFLTYFQNEAQLEKSRLLSDRFSAERPKGSFSTLEIQRTEQGDSAMYLCASGGRESRTDTQYFGPGTRLTVL.

This clone showed up just a few times. The chain is built from TRBV7-3 and TRBJ2-3; the match to TRBD1 covers 10 bases. After removal of 5 bases from V and 1 base from J, the junction contained 3 bases not matched to a gene. This CDR3 contains 15 residues. The germline CDR1 and CDR2 sequences are SGHTA and FQGTGA. Here the CDR3 DNA reads TGTGCCAGCAGCGGGACAGGGGTTGGCACAGATACGCAGTATTTT. This encodes CASSGTGVGTDTQYF.